What follows are 7 T cell receptor beta chains derived from one specimen sequenced in a study of blood T cell repertoires in COVID-19. The protocol was immunoSEQ multiplex PCR, while the TCRdb copy is restricted to in-frame clones and leaves out a portion. The top ten hold approximately 1.2% of the sample, which has hundreds of thousands of clones, around 89% seen once. The source material was PBMCs or T cells enriched from blood (not recorded which). The receptors derive from a man aged 30-40 years who had recovered from COVID-19.

The V gene is TRBV7-9, the J gene TRBJ1-2, with 11 bases aligning to TRBD1. The CDR3 length is 15 residues. Germline trimming cut 5 bases from V and 5 bases from J; bases unmatched to any gene: 7. Germline loops: CDR1 SEHNR, CDR2 FQNEAQ (reference sequence). The CDR3 region has the DNA TGTGCCAGCAGCCGAACCGGACAGGGGGCATATGGCTACACCTTC. Translation: CASSRTGQGAYGYTF.

The chain couples TRBV2 to TRBJ1-1; 9 bases map to TRBD1. V lost 3 bases and J lost 4; bases outside the gene matches: 3. The CDR3 has 14 amino acids. From germline, CDR1 is SNHLY and CDR2 FYNNEI. The CDR3 DNA reads TGTGCCAGCAGTGAGGGACAGGGATTCACTGAAGCTTTCTTT. Its translation: CASSEGQGFTEAFF. The full variable domain, with the rest looked up from reference TRBV2 and TRBJ1-1, is EPEVTQTPSHQVTQMGQEVILRCVPISNHLYFYWYRQILGQKVEFLVSFYNNEISEKSEIFDDQFSVERPDGSNFTLKIRSTKLEDSAMYFCASSEGQGFTEAFFGQGTRLTVV.

The chain links TRBV7-2 to TRBJ1-5, with unresolved D. Looked up from germline, CDR1 is SGHTA and CDR2 is FQGNSA. Trimming removed 7 bases at V and 2 bases at J, with 12 bases between. The length of the CDR3 is 14 residues. The CDR3 reads CASTADLGNQPQHF. CDR3 nucleotide sequence: TGTGCCAGCACCGCGGATTTGGGCAATCAGCCCCAGCATTTT.

The chain is built from TRBV15 and TRBJ2-1, with 8 bases lining up with TRBD2. Per the germline V gene, CDR1 is LNHNV and CDR2 is YYDKDF (reference sequence). The CDR3 has 16 amino acids. Trimming took 4 bases from V and 7 from J; bases not matched to a gene: 12. The CDR3 DNA reads TGTGCCACCAGCACCCCGACAGCGGGAGAAGTAAATGAGCAGTTCTTC. The encoded protein is CATSTPTAGEVNEQFF.

The chain links TRBV2 to TRBJ2-5, with TRBD1 identical over 9 bases. CDR1 is SNHLY, CDR2 FYNNEI, per germline. The CDR3 spans 15 residues. The V gene end was trimmed by 7 bases and the J gene end by 0 bases; junction bases not matched to a gene: 6. The CDR3 DNA reads TGTGCCAGCACGGGACAGGGTTCCCACCAAGAGACCCAGTACTTC. This gives the protein CASTGQGSHQETQYF.

J is TRBJ2-3 and V is TRBV10-3, with 9 bases fitting TRBD2. Germline loops: CDR1 ENHRY, CDR2 SYGVKD. This CDR3 spans 16 amino acids. V was clipped by 6 bases and J by 3 bases; unmatched bases: 10. The CDR3 nucleotides read TGTGCCATCAGCGTTAGTAGCGGGAGTCTAACAGATACGCAGTATTTT. Translated, it gives CAISVSSGSLTDTQYF.

The chain links TRBV12-3 or TRBV12-4 to TRBJ1-5, with D unresolved. The CDR3 sequence is 12 residues long. Trimming removed 4 bases at V and 7 bases at J, with 8 bases between. The CDR3: CASSWEGQPQHF. Here the CDR3 DNA reads TGTGCCAGCAGTTGGGAGGGCCAGCCCCAGCATTTT.